The entry below describes one T cell receptor beta chain. Its cognate antigen is unknown. A second PCR of roughly 7 to 11 cycles used a sample-barcoded 5' primer and a J-beta primer mix. MiXCR was run by TCRdb on the 5' RACE reads, yielding one entry per CDR3 protein. The sample lists 700,000 to 900,000 distinct CDR3 sequences, under 30% occurring once. This entry comes from a study of blood T cells in healthy people across ages. Study findings and constraints: Both higher diversity and more naive CD4+ cells marked long-lived donors when set against aged donors.

The CDR3 runs to 16 residues. After removal of 5 bases from V and 6 bases from J, the junction contained 9 bases not matched to a gene. CDR1 and CDR2 from the germline V gene are SEHNR and FQNEAQ (reference sequence). The same data also contributed to another study, on T cells of mothers and their children.

The TCR originated in a boy aged 5 to 17 in good health. The sequenced material came from blood. The chain has TRBV7-9 and TRBJ2-3, with TRBD1 matching 12 bases. The CDR3 sequence: CASSGGGQGATDTQYF. The CDR3, as DNA: TGTGCCAGCAGCGGAGGGGGACAGGGGGCGACCGATACGCAGTATTTT.